A selection of T cell receptor beta chains follows, all from one sample in a study of cytomegalovirus exposure and HLA in healthy donors. Only in-frame clones appear in the TCRdb table, and some are missing; sequencing was by immunoSEQ multiplex PCR. This repertoire comprises more than 25,000 clones; its ten largest clones make up roughly 0.65%. Sequenced: PBMCs. All receptors derive from a young man in good health and CMV-seronegative. Each CDR3 is given with its conserved first and last residue. Fields, in order: D gene, J gene, V gene, CDR3 DNA, CDR3 protein. D genes are given only for firm matches.

. | TRBJ2-7 | TRBV29-1 | TGCAGCGTTGTGAGGGCCCAAGGGCACGAGCAGTACTTC | CSVVRAQGHEQYF
. | TRBJ2-7 | TRBV28 | TGTGCCAGCAGTTTATTCTTTTATTTGACTATTGGGGAGCAGTACTTC | CASSLFFYLTIGEQYF
TRBD1 | TRBJ1-2 | TRBV5-1 | TGCGCCAGCAGCACAGGGGCCGGACAGCTATATGGCTACACCTTC | CASSTGAGQLYGYTF
. | TRBJ2-4 | TRBV2 | TGTGCCAGCAGTGAGTGGCAGGGACTAGCCAAAAACATTCAGTACTTC | CASSEWQGLAKNIQYF
. | TRBJ2-3 | TRBV4-2 | TGTGCCAGCAGCCAAGTTCCTGTCGGCACAGATACGCAGTATTTT | CASSQVPVGTDTQYF
TRBD1 | TRBJ2-7 | TRBV6-5 | TGTGCCAGCAGTGAGCGACAGGGGTACGAGCAGTACTTC | CASSERQGYEQYF
. | TRBJ2-1 | TRBV2 | TGTGCCAGCAGTGAAAGGGGGGGGCTATACAATGAGCAGTTCTTC | CASSERGGLYNEQFF
TRBD1 | TRBJ1-1 | TRBV28 | TGTGCCAGCAGCCAGAGCGGGACAGGGAGGGCTTTCTTT | CASSQSGTGRAFF
TRBD1 | TRBJ1-2 | TRBV27 | TGTGCCAGCAGTTCTGCAGGGGGAGACTATGGCTACACCTTC | CASSSAGGDYGYTF
TRBD1 | TRBJ2-1 | TRBV25-1 | TGTGCCAGCAGTCCCCAGGGACAGGGTTATTCTGAGCAGTTCTTC | CASSPQGQGYSEQFF
. | TRBJ2-3 | TRBV11-2 | TGTGCCAGCAGCCTCACGCGGGGCACAGATACGCAGTATTTT | CASSLTRGTDTQYF
. | TRBJ2-2 | TRBV7-8 | TGTGCCAGCACCCCCCTCGGGAGAGGCACCGGGGAGCTGTTTTTT | CASTPLGRGTGELFF
TRBD2 | TRBJ2-1 | TRBV18 | TGTGCCAGCTCACCGGGGACTACCTACAATGAGCAGTTCTTC | CASSPGTTYNEQFF
. | TRBJ1-4 | TRBV5-4 | TGTGCCAGCAGCCCGAGTGCAACTAATGAAAAACTGTTTTTT | CASSPSATNEKLFF
. | TRBJ1-1 | TRBV7-8 | TGTGCCAGCAGATCGGGGGGTAGCACTGAAGCTTTCTTT | CASRSGGSTEAFF
TRBD1 | TRBJ2-7 | TRBV28 | TGTGCCAGCAGTCCCCGGGACAGGCAAAGGGGGCAGTACTTC | CASSPRDRQRGQYF
TRBD1 | TRBJ2-2 | TRBV10-3 | TGTGCCATCAGAGGACAGGGGAACACCGGGGAGCTGTTTTTT | CAIRGQGNTGELFF
. | TRBJ2-3 | TRBV7-9 | TGTGCCAGCAGCTTATCTCGACAGTCTAGCACAGATACGCAGTATTTT | CASSLSRQSSTDTQYF
TRBD1 | TRBJ2-1 | TRBV6-1 | TGTGCCAGCAGTGAAGAGGGACAGGGATCCTACAATGAGCAGTTCTTC | CASSEEGQGSYNEQFF
TRBD2 | TRBJ2-3 | TRBV5-1 | TGCGCCAGCAGCCGGGGGGACTCCGGCGGCACAGATACGCAGTATTTT | CASSRGDSGGTDTQYF
. | TRBJ1-1 | TRBV29-1 | TGCAGCGTTGTTCCCAGGGGGAACACTGAAGCTTTCTTT | CSVVPRGNTEAFF
. | TRBJ1-1 | TRBV13 | TGTGCCAGCAGCTTAGTAGGAGGGCTGAACACTGAAGCTTTCTTT | CASSLVGGLNTEAFF
. | TRBJ1-3 | TRBV5-1 | TGCGCCAGCAGCTTGGGACTCCTAGGGGGCTCTGGAAACACCATATATTTT | CASSLGLLGGSGNTIYF
TRBD1 | TRBJ2-2 | TRBV7-9 | TGTGCCAGCAGCTTACGGCCGGGACAGTCCTCGAGGGAGCTGTTTTTT | CASSLRPGQSSRELFF
TRBD1 | TRBJ2-7 | TRBV5-4 | TGTGCCAGCAGCTTTGCGACAGGGATGGGCGAGCAGTACTTC | CASSFATGMGEQYF
. | TRBJ1-4 | TRBV19 | TGTGCCAGTAGTATAGGCGGAGCAGGAGGGGAAAAACTGTTTTTT | CASSIGGAGGEKLFF
. | TRBJ1-2 | TRBV19 | TGTGCCAGTAGTCTGAGTTCATATGGCTACACCTTC | CASSLSSYGYTF
. | TRBJ1-1 | TRBV28 | TGTGCCAGCAGCAGAACACCGAACACTGAAGCTTTCTTT | CASSRTPNTEAFF
. | TRBJ2-5 | TRBV5-1 | TGCGCCAGCAGCGCCGGTTCTCAAGAGACCCAGTACTTC | CASSAGSQETQYF
TRBD1 | TRBJ1-5 | TRBV28 | TGTGCCAGCAGTTCCATCGACAGGGAAAATCAGCCCCAGCATTTT | CASSSIDRENQPQHF
. | TRBJ2-1 | TRBV28 | TGTGCCAGCAGTTTAGAGGCTTACAATGAGCAGTTCTTC | CASSLEAYNEQFF
TRBD1 | TRBJ2-3 | TRBV2 | TGTGCCAGGGGGACAGACTTGAGGAAGGGAGATACGCAGTATTTT | CARGTDLRKGDTQYF
TRBD2 | TRBJ2-5 | TRBV5-4 | TGTGCCAGCAGCACCCAGACTAGCGGCCAAGAGACCCAGTACTTC | CASSTQTSGQETQYF
. | TRBJ1-1 | TRBV7-2 | TGTGCCAGCAGCTTAAGACTTGGTCGGGCTGAAGCTTTCTTT | CASSLRLGRAEAFF
. | TRBJ1-5 | TRBV6-1 | TGTGCCAGCAGTTTTCATAGCAATCAGCCCCAGCATTTT | CASSFHSNQPQHF
. | TRBJ1-2 | TRBV28 | TGTGCCAGCAGTTCCCAGGGTAGGGGCTATGGCTACACCTTC | CASSSQGRGYGYTF
TRBD1 | TRBJ2-1 | TRBV5-1 | TGCGCCAGCAGCTCCCCCTGGACAGGGGACCGATCTGCCCAGTTCTTC | CASSSPWTGDRSAQFF
. | TRBJ2-2 | TRBV7-8 | TGTGCCAGCAGCTTACGTAGCGTAACCGGGGAGCTGTTTTTT | CASSLRSVTGELFF
. | TRBJ2-2 | TRBV7-9 | TGTGCCAGCAGCTTAGAGCGGACCGGGGAGCTGTTTTTT | CASSLERTGELFF
TRBD1 | TRBJ1-1 | TRBV6-1 | TGTGCCAGCACCGGACAGGGACCAGGAGAAGCTTTCTTT | CASTGQGPGEAFF
. | TRBJ1-2 | TRBV6-5 | TGTGCCCCCCGATGGGGGCTTAACTATGGCTACACCTTC | CAPRWGLNYGYTF
. | TRBJ2-1 | TRBV11-1 | TGTGCCAGCAGCTTAGAACTAACCGGGATATACAATGAGCAGTTCTTC | CASSLELTGIYNEQFF
. | TRBJ2-1 | TRBV15 | TGTGCCACCAGCAGACTGATCGAGAGTGAGCAGTTCTTC | CATSRLIESEQFF
. | TRBJ1-4 | TRBV5-4 | TGTGCCAGCAGCCGTGACGGGGAGTCTAATGAAAAACTGTTTTTT | CASSRDGESNEKLFF
TRBD1 | TRBJ2-5 | TRBV5-1 | TGCGCCAGCAGCTCTCAGGGGGCGAAAGGGACCCAGTACTTC | CASSSQGAKGTQYF
. | TRBJ1-3 | TRBV28 | TGTGCCAGCAGTCTGTCTGGAAACACCATATATTTT | CASSLSGNTIYF